This TCR beta chain was retrieved from a study of breast tumors, draining lymph nodes, adjacent tissues (dated by TCRdb to 2016 to 2018). At the level of the whole study: In breast cancer patients, the study compared the TCR beta repertoires of tumor, adjacent nontumor tissue and axillary lymph nodes. In human breast cancer, the study set out to evaluate how tumor, surrounding tissue and draining lymph node repertoires relate to one another and whether T cells may move between these sites. Broader findings and caveats from the paper: Rather than being directly demonstrated, the conclusion that tumor T cells originate in lymph nodes was presented as consistent with a hypothesis. Tumor and nontumor tissue repertoires were significantly more similar in luminal-like than in basal-like breast cancer. Tumor T-cell repertoires showed less diversity than lymph node repertoires and more diversity than nontumor tissue repertoires, and tumor T-cell repertoires showed preferential V and J gene usage. The data were considered consistent with the idea that most tumor T cells come from the lymph node and then expand in tumor tissue.

CDR1 SGHVS and CDR2 FQNEAQ are derived from the germline V gene. V loses 0 bases at its end and J loses 3 bases; junction bases beyond the gene matches: 19. From cysteine to phenylalanine, the CDR3 is 20 amino acids long. The sequence is cut down to CDR3 DNA, 60 bases in frame from base 1. This clonotype was counted ten times or more. It has no known antigen specificity. With a much larger clone just one base away, this may be a read error. Sequencing used an Illumina HiSeq 2000. Multiplex PCR amplification was used to build the TCR beta chain libraries. High-throughput sequencing was used to analyze the amplified TCR beta chain products. TCRdb reanalyzed the raw reads on its own, using fastp at Q25 for trimming and MiXCR for clone calling, and kept in-frame beta chains. Entries that share a CDR3 protein sequence are merged under the most common genes and DNA. Within this sample are 20,000 or so distinct CDR3 sequences, with roughly two fifths of them counted one time only. The ten largest clonotypes hold about 20% of the sample.

The chain was built from TRBV7-8 and TRBJ2-5; 7 central nucleotides agree with TRBD2. Sample: breast tumor tissue. This TCR was sampled from a female donor with breast cancer. Some clones in this sample may be carry-over from other donors' samples. The CDR3: CASSLAGSGLGLFPKETQYF. Read as DNA, the sequence is TGTGCCAGCAGCTTAGCGGGGTCAGGACTAGGCCTATTTCCCAAAGAGACCCAGTACTTC.